These 17 T cell receptor beta chains originate from one sample sequenced in a study of memory CD4+ T cells and cytomegalovirus serostatus. Single viable CD3+CD4+CD8-CD45RO+ cells were sorted as the memory CD4+ T cells. Repertoires were generated with immunoSEQ multiplex PCR, while TCRdb's copy carries only in-frame clones and drops some. The table includes 55,000 or so clones, around 83% detected once. Sequences were obtained from memory CD4+ T cells from blood. These receptors were collected from an adult in good health and CMV-seropositive.

This sequence joins TRBV18 and TRBJ1-2; possibly TRBD1 for D (6 bases). The germline V gene encodes CDR1 KGHSH and CDR2 LQKENI. Trimming took 6 bases from V and 6 from J, leaving 23 bases between them. This CDR3 has 16 amino acids. The DNA for the CDR3 is TGTGCCAGCTCTCCCGACGGGGGGCGTCCCACCAATGGCTACACCTTC. Its translation is CASSPDGGRPTNGYTF.

The chain joins TRBV30 to TRBJ1-2; D not certain. The CDR3 contains 14 residues. Trimming removed 0 bases at V and 2 bases at J, with 10 bases between. Germline lookup yields CDR1 GTSNPN and CDR2 SVGIG (reference sequence). The CDR3 DNA is TGTGCCTGGAGTGTCCCCAGATTCAACTATGGCTACACCTTC. Amino acid sequence: CAWSVPRFNYGYTF.

This clone has more than one count but fewer than ten. The chain carries TRBV27 and TRBJ1-6, with D unclear. The CDR3 consists of 12 residues. Trimming removed 5 bases at V and 7 bases at J, with 6 bases between. The germline V gene has CDR1 MNHEY and CDR2 SMNVEV (reference sequence). CDR3 residues: CASSELNSPLHF. The CDR3, as DNA: TGTGCCAGCAGTGAGCTAAATTCACCCCTCCACTTT.

The gene calls are TRBV18 and TRBJ1-3; D is unclear. The CDR3 length is 15 residues. Trimming stripped 0 bases from V and 4 bases from J, with 10 bases between. CDR1 and CDR2 from the germline V gene are KGHSH and LQKENI. The DNA for the CDR3 is TGTGCCAGCTCACCACCTAGTCCGGCGGGAAACACCATATATTTT. This sequence encodes CASSPPSPAGNTIYF.

V usage is TRBV5-5 and J usage is TRBJ1-1; weak D call: TRBD1 (6 bases). The germline V gene has CDR1 SGHKS and CDR2 YYEKEE (reference sequence). V shed 0 bases and J shed 1 base, with 7 bases lying between them. The CDR3 contains 14 residues. CDR3 region: CASSLVRGNTEAFF. DNA of the CDR3: TGTGCCAGCAGCTTGGTCAGGGGGAACACTGAAGCTTTCTTT. Using reference TRBV5-5 and TRBJ1-1 for the parts outside the CDR3, the full variable domain is DAGVTQSPTHLIKTRGQQVTLRCSPISGHKSVSWYQQVLGQGPQFIFQYYEKEERGRGNFPDRFSARQFPNYSSELNVNALLLGDSALYLCASSLVRGNTEAFFGQGTRLTVV.

V and J are TRBV6-1 and TRBJ1-5; D may be TRBD1 (5 bases). This CDR3 spans 14 amino acids. The germline gives CDR1 MNHNS, CDR2 SASEGT. With 8 bases removed from V and 0 bases from J, the gap between germline ends came to 11 bases. In nucleotides, the CDR3 is TGTGCCAGCTTGACAGCTTATAGCAATCAGCCCCAGCATTTT. This translates into CASLTAYSNQPQHF.

This chain uses TRBV14 with TRBJ2-5, with 8 bases identical to TRBD1. The CDR3 spans 11 residues. Germline-derived CDR1 and CDR2 are SGHDN and FVKESK. The J segment lost 13 bases and the V segment lost 4 bases, leaving 5 bases of the junction unmatched. The CDR3 coding sequence is TGTGCCAGCAGCCCAGGGGGCGCAAGGTACTTC. It translates to CASSPGGARYF.

This clone turned up a few times. The rearrangement joins TRBV6-1 to TRBJ1-5; no clear D. V lost 4 bases to trimming and J lost 3 bases, with 10 bases between them. Germline values: CDR1 MNHNS, CDR2 SASEGT. The CDR3 has 14 residues. CDR3 sequence reads: CASSAEVSNQPQHF. The CDR3 DNA follows: TGTGCCAGCAGTGCGGAGGTATCCAATCAGCCCCAGCATTTT.

The chain joins TRBV6-5 to TRBJ2-7; TRBD1 agrees at 10 bases. CDR3 length: 14 residues. CDR1 and CDR2 from the germline V gene are MNHEY and SVGAGI. V trimming: 6 bases; J trimming: 0 bases; junction bases outside the gene matches: 2. CDR3 protein: CASSRDRGSYEQYF. Here the CDR3 DNA reads TGTGCCAGCAGCCGGGACAGGGGCTCCTACGAGCAGTACTTC.

The rearrangement links TRBV6-5 to TRBJ2-7, with D tentatively TRBD2 (6 bases). The V end lost 6 bases, the J end lost 6 bases, and 18 bases lay between the germline ends. This CDR3 comprises 14 residues. Germline CDR1 MNHEY, CDR2 SVGAGI. CDR3 coding DNA: TGTGCCAGCAGACCCTCGCGGGGAGGCGGCGAGCAGTACTTC. Amino acid sequence: CASRPSRGGGEQYF.

In nucleotides, the CDR3 is TGTGCCAGCGGATGGGGTCCTGGGGAAAAACTGTTTTTT. Protein sequence: CASGWGPGEKLFF. The chain couples TRBV27 to TRBJ1-4; D gene unclear. Trimming cost V 8 bases and J 8 bases, with 15 bases left between them. Germline V gene lookup returns CDR1 MNHEY and CDR2 SMNVEV (reference sequence). The CDR3 sequence is 13 residues long.

The V and J genes are TRBV18 and TRBJ1-1; no clear D gene. In germline, CDR1 is KGHSH, CDR2 LQKENI. V was trimmed by 6 bases and J by 1 base, leaving 9 bases between them. This CDR3 is 13 amino acids long. The CDR3 DNA sequence: TGTGCCAGCTCCCAAACGCCGAACACTGAAGCTTTCTTT. Protein sequence: CASSQTPNTEAFF.

The gene calls are TRBV4-1 and TRBJ2-7; D gene ambiguous. V lost 0 bases and J lost 4, with 10 bases in between. CDR3 size: 14 residues. Germline CDR1 is MGHRA and CDR2 is YSYEKL. CDR3 sequence (DNA): TGCGCCAGCAGCCAAGATTATCGGGTATACGAGCAGTACTTC. Its protein product is CASSQDYRVYEQYF.

This clone occurred a few times. The rearrangement uses TRBV7-9 and TRBJ2-5, with a possible D match to TRBD2 (6 bases). Per germline, CDR1 SEHNR and CDR2 FQNEAQ (reference sequence). The CDR3 sequence is 16 residues long. V was cut by 7 bases and J by 5 bases, with 23 bases left in between. The CDR3 DNA follows: TGTGCCAGCAACCTAAACGGGGTGGTCGCGGGGGAGACCCAGTACTTC. Its protein is CASNLNGVVAGETQYF.

This clone was seen more than once but under ten times. This chain links TRBV6-5 with TRBJ1-1, with 10 bases that match TRBD1. Germline assignment: CDR1 MNHEY and CDR2 SVGAGI. The CDR3 covers 13 residues. Germline trimming cut 7 bases from V and 7 bases from J; bases unmatched to any gene: 6. CDR3 sequence reads: CASIQDRGGEAFF. As DNA, the CDR3 is TGTGCCAGCATCCAGGACAGGGGGGGTGAAGCTTTCTTT.

This chain joins TRBV5-1 and TRBJ1-4; the match to TRBD1 covers 11 bases. The V gene's germline CDR1 is SGHRS and CDR2 YFSETQ. CDR3 length: 19 amino acids. V dropped 3 bases and J dropped 4; count of bases not matched to a gene: 14. The CDR3 region is CASSSDRGLRRGVNEKLFF. Here the CDR3 DNA reads TGCGCCAGCAGCTCGGACAGGGGGCTCCGGAGGGGAGTTAATGAAAAACTGTTTTTT.

This chain connects TRBV5-1 to TRBJ1-1, with no clear D. V lost 0 bases, J lost 1 base, and 7 bases lay in between. Germline loops: CDR1 SGHRS, CDR2 YFSETQ. The CDR3 has 14 residues. The CDR3 spells CASSLGQQNTEAFF. The CDR3 DNA reads as TGCGCCAGCAGCTTGGGGCAGCAGAACACTGAAGCTTTCTTT.